This T cell receptor beta chain derives from a study of blood T cell repertoires in COVID-19. Study-level background: COVID-19 samples, acute and convalescent, were from the United States, Italy and Spain.

The germline gives CDR1 LGHDT, CDR2 YNNKEL (reference sequence). CDR3 length: 16 amino acids. After removal of 2 bases from V and 4 bases from J, the junction contained 6 bases not matched to a gene. This table comes from immunoSEQ multiplex PCR, and its TCRdb copy is limited to in-frame clones, with some not included. This table has just under 55,000 clones, 85% to 95% appearing once. The chain combines TRBV3-1 (or the pseudogene TRBV3-2) with TRBJ1-3; 9 bases line up with TRBD1. Input material: peripheral blood. The source of this sequence is a man aged 50 to 59 with acute or convalescent COVID-19. The CDR3 region is CASSQLAGTGGNTIYF. The CDR3 DNA sequence: TGTGCCAGCAGCCAATTGGCCGGGACAGGGGGAAACACCATATATTTT.